The clone carrying this T cell receptor (beta chain) came up a few times. The target antigen is unknown. V dropped 4 bases and J dropped 5; count of bases not matched to a gene: 19. The CDR3 length is 18 residues. Germline V gene sequence: CDR1 MDHEN, CDR2 SYDVKM. The data originate from a study of cytomegalovirus exposure and HLA in healthy donors. In the PCR, 60 Vbeta and 13 Jbeta primers were used. Produced via immunoSEQ multiplex PCR; TCRdb's table is partial and in-frame only. Among around 97,000 clones listed, over 8% were seen once. Study-wide results and limits: What a later analysis showed was that several of the most significant clusters appeared linked to common viral pathogens. In terms of immune exposure information, only CMV serostatus was available.

The chain joins TRBV28 to TRBJ2-5; TRBD2 matches at 7 bases. The source of this sequence is a man aged 50-59 years in good health and CMV-seropositive. The material sequenced was PBMCs. In DNA, the CDR3 is TGTGCCAGCAGTTCAGTCAAGGCACTCGCGGGAGTAACTGAGACCCAGTACTTC. Translating it yields CASSSVKALAGVTETQYF.